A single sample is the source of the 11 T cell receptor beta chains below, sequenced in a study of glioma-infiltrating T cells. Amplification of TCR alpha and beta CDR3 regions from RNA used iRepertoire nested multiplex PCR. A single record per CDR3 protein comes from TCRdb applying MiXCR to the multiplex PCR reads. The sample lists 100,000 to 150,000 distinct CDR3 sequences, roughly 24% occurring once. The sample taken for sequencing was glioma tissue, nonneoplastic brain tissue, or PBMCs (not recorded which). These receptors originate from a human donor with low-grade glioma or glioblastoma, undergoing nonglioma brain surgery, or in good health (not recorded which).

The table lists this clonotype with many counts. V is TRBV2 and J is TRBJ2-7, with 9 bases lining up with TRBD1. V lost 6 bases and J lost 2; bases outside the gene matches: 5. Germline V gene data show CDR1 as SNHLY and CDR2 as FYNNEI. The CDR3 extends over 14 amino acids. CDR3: CASSPGTGPYEQYF. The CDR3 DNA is TGTGCCAGCAGCCCCGGGACAGGGCCCTACGAGCAGTACTTC. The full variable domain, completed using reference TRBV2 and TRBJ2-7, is EPEVTQTPSHQVTQMGQEVILRCVPISNHLYFYWYRQILGQKVEFLVSFYNNEISEKSEIFDDQFSVERPDGSNFTLKIRSTKLEDSAMYFCASSPGTGPYEQYFGPGTRLTVT.

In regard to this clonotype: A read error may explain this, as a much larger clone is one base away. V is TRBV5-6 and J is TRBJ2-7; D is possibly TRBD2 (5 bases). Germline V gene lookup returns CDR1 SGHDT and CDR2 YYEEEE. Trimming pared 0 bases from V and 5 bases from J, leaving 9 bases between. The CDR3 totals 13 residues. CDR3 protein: CASSLVLGDEQYF. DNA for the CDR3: TGTGCCAGCAGCTTGGTTTTGGGAGACGAGCAGTACTTC.

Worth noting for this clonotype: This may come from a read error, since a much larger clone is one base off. CDR3 nucleotides: TGTGCCAGCAGCTATACGATCCGGACCCAGTACTTC. Translating it yields CASSYTIRTQYF. The V and J genes are TRBV7-8 and TRBJ2-1; D gene unclear. The end of the DNA fits TRBJ2-5 better, so the J call may be wrong. The CDR3 covers 12 residues. Per germline, CDR1 SGHVS and CDR2 FQNEAQ.

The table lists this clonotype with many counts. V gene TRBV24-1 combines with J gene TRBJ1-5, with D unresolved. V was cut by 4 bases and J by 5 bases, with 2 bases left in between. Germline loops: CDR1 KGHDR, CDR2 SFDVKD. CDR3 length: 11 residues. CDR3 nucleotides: TGTGCCACCAGTGAGGATCAGCCCCAGCATTTT. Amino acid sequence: CATSEDQPQHF.

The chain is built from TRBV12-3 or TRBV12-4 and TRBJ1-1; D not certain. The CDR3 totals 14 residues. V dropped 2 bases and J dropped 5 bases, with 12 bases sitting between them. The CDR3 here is CASSLIGVGTEAFF. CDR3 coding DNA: TGTGCCAGCAGTTTAATCGGGGTGGGGACTGAAGCTTTCTTT.

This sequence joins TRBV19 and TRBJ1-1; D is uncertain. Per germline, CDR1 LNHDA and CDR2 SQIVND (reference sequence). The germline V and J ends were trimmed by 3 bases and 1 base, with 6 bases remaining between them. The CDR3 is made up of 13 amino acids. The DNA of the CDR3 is TGTGCCAGTAGTATTCTCAGGAACACTGAAGCTTTCTTT. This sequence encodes CASSILRNTEAFF.

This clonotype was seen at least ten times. DNA for the CDR3: TGTGCCAGCAGTTACTCGGCCAGCGGGGTAGCCTACGAGCAGTACTTC. Protein product: CASSYSASGVAYEQYF. The chain uses TRBV6-6 and TRBJ2-7; 7 nucleotides align to TRBD2. V shed 0 bases, J shed 2 bases, and the junction held 7 bases outside the gene matches. The CDR3 is made up of 16 amino acids. Looked up from germline, CDR1 is MNHNY and CDR2 is SVGAGI (reference sequence).

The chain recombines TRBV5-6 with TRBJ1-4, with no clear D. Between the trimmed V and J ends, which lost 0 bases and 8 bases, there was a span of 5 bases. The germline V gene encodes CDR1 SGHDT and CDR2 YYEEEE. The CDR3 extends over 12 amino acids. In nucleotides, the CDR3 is TGTGCCAGCAGCTTGGACAAAGAAAAACTGTTTTTT. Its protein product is CASSLDKEKLFF.

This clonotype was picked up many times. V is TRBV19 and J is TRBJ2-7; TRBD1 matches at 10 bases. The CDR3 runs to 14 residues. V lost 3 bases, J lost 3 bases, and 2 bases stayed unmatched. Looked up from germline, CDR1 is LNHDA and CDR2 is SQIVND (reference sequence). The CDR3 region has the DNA TGTGCCAGTAGTATGGGACAGGGGTTCTACGAGCAGTACTTC. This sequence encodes CASSMGQGFYEQYF.

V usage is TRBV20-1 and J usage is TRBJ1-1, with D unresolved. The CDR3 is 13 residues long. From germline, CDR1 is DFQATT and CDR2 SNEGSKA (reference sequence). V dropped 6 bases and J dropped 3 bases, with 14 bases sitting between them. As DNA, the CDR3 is TGCAGTGCCGGACTACCTAGTTACACTGAAGCTTTCTTT. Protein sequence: CSAGLPSYTEAFF.

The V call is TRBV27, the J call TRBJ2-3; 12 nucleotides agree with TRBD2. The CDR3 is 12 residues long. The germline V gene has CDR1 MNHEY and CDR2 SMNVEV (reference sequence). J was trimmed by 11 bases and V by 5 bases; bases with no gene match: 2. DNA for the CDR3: TGTGCCAGCAGTAGGACTAGCGGGAAGCAGTATTTT. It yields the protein CASSRTSGKQYF.